This is a list of T cell receptor beta chains from one sample in a study of OX40 agonist ivuxolimab in advanced cancers. Sequencing was performed with immunoSEQ multiplex PCR; in TCRdb, only in-frame clones are kept and a portion is missing. The sample shows around 72,000 clones, more than 80% of them seen only once. The sample in question was CD4+ or CD8+ T cells sorted from blood, obtained in a trial of the OX40 agonist ivuxolimab. The receptors shown here come from an adult with an advanced solid tumor such as melanoma, head and neck, liver or kidney cancer. CDR3s include the opening cysteine and the closing phenylalanine or tryptophan. A D gene is named only where the DNA matches it firmly. Clone size appears in some rows only: once, few, many, or a class for an expanded clone.

CDR3aa: CASGRPGQGVYEQYF; CDR3nt: TGTGCTAGTGGTCGGCCGGGACAGGGGGTTTACGAGCAGTACTTC; abundance: .; j_gene: TRBJ2-7; v_gene: TRBV12-5; d_gene: TRBD1
CDR3aa: CASSSRRDTEAFF; CDR3nt: TGTGCCAGCAGCTCCAGACGGGACACTGAAGCTTTCTTT; abundance: few; j_gene: TRBJ1-1; v_gene: TRBV7-7; d_gene: .
CDR3aa: CSAPMGSGQYF; CDR3nt: TGCAGTGCCCCGATGGGCTCAGGGCAGTACTTC; abundance: once; j_gene: TRBJ2-7; v_gene: TRBV20-1; d_gene: .
CDR3aa: CASSERYRLYEQYF; CDR3nt: TGTGCCAGCAGTGAAAGGTACAGGCTCTACGAGCAGTACTTC; abundance: few; j_gene: TRBJ2-7; v_gene: TRBV2; d_gene: .
CDR3aa: CASSRAPPYEQYF; CDR3nt: TGTGCCAGCAGCCGGGCTCCCCCTTACGAGCAGTACTTC; abundance: .; j_gene: TRBJ2-7; v_gene: TRBV9; d_gene: .
CDR3aa: CASSEWGAGRARYEQYF; CDR3nt: TGTGCCAGCAGTGAATGGGGAGCGGGGAGGGCGCGCTACGAGCAGTACTTC; abundance: few; j_gene: TRBJ2-7; v_gene: TRBV25-1; d_gene: TRBD2
CDR3aa: CASSQAGTSGGWGETQYF; CDR3nt: TGCGCCAGCAGCCAAGCCGGGACTAGCGGGGGGTGGGGAGAGACCCAGTACTTC; abundance: .; j_gene: TRBJ2-5; v_gene: TRBV4-3; d_gene: TRBD2
CDR3aa: CASSLIGGPQHF; CDR3nt: TGTGCCAGCAGCTTAATAGGTGGGCCCCAGCATTTT; abundance: .; j_gene: TRBJ1-5; v_gene: TRBV7-8; d_gene: .
CDR3aa: CASSILGLGEKLFF; CDR3nt: TGTGCCAGTAGTATTCTGGGGCTTGGTGAAAAACTGTTTTTT; abundance: .; j_gene: TRBJ1-4; v_gene: TRBV19; d_gene: .
CDR3aa: CASSLTRETQYF; CDR3nt: TGTGCCAGCAGCTTAACTAGGGAGACCCAGTACTTC; abundance: .; j_gene: TRBJ2-5; v_gene: TRBV7-2; d_gene: .
CDR3aa: CASSATGGETQYF; CDR3nt: TGTGCCAGCAGTGCAACAGGGGGAGAGACCCAGTACTTC; abundance: .; j_gene: TRBJ2-5; v_gene: TRBV6-5; d_gene: TRBD1
CDR3aa: CASSVQNTGELFF; CDR3nt: TGTGCCAGCAGTGTACAGAACACCGGGGAGCTGTTTTTT; abundance: few; j_gene: TRBJ2-2; v_gene: TRBV2; d_gene: .
CDR3aa: CASSRGGESTDTQYF; CDR3nt: TGTGCCAGCAGCCGAGGCGGGGAAAGCACAGATACGCAGTATTTT; abundance: .; j_gene: TRBJ2-3; v_gene: TRBV11-3; d_gene: .
CDR3aa: CASSSLLRDTGELFF; CDR3nt: TGTGCCAGCAGCTCACTTTTAAGGGACACCGGGGAGCTGTTTTTT; abundance: .; j_gene: TRBJ2-2; v_gene: TRBV5-6; d_gene: .
CDR3aa: CASSPRGANYGYTF; CDR3nt: TGTGCCAGCAGCCCCCGGGGGGCAAACTATGGCTACACCTTC; abundance: .; j_gene: TRBJ1-2; v_gene: TRBV11-3; d_gene: .
CDR3aa: CASSLMPNEKLFF; CDR3nt: TGTGCCAGCAGCTTAATGCCAAATGAAAAACTGTTTTTT; abundance: once; j_gene: TRBJ1-4; v_gene: TRBV5-6; d_gene: .
CDR3aa: CASGDRVHISGNTIYF; CDR3nt: TGTGCCAGCGGGGACAGGGTCCACATCTCTGGAAACACCATATATTTT; abundance: .; j_gene: TRBJ1-3; v_gene: TRBV6-6; d_gene: TRBD1
CDR3aa: CASSPRTGGGGTQYF; CDR3nt: TGTGCCAGCAGCCCAAGGACAGGTGGGGGGGGGACCCAGTACTTC; abundance: .; j_gene: TRBJ2-5; v_gene: TRBV7-2; d_gene: .
CDR3aa: CASSEARTGMRETQYF; CDR3nt: TGTGCCAGCAGTGAAGCAAGGACAGGGATGAGGGAGACCCAGTACTTC; abundance: .; j_gene: TRBJ2-5; v_gene: TRBV6-1; d_gene: TRBD1
CDR3aa: CASSESNQPQHF; CDR3nt: TGTGCCAGCAGTGAGAGCAATCAGCCCCAGCATTTT; abundance: .; j_gene: TRBJ1-5; v_gene: TRBV6-5; d_gene: .
CDR3aa: CATGLAFPEQYF; CDR3nt: TGCGCCACGGGACTAGCGTTCCCCGAGCAGTACTTC; abundance: .; j_gene: TRBJ2-7; v_gene: TRBV10-1; d_gene: TRBD2
CDR3aa: CASSPIRGAGNTIYF; CDR3nt: TGTGCCAGCAGTCCAATAAGGGGGGCTGGAAACACCATATATTTT; abundance: once; j_gene: TRBJ1-3; v_gene: TRBV6-5; d_gene: .
CDR3aa: CASSSSPNTEAFF; CDR3nt: TGTGCCAGCAGCAGTAGTCCGAACACTGAAGCTTTCTTT; abundance: .; j_gene: TRBJ1-1; v_gene: TRBV7-2; d_gene: .
CDR3aa: CASSLASYEQYF; CDR3nt: TGTGCCAGCAGCTTGGCCAGCTACGAGCAGTACTTC; abundance: .; j_gene: TRBJ2-7; v_gene: TRBV5-8; d_gene: .
CDR3aa: CASSDSGGSYNEQFF; CDR3nt: TGTGCCAGCAGCGATAGCGGGGGCTCCTACAATGAGCAGTTCTTC; abundance: once; j_gene: TRBJ2-1; v_gene: TRBV2; d_gene: TRBD2
CDR3aa: CASSEGGFNQPQHF; CDR3nt: TGTGCCAGCAGCGAGGGAGGTTTCAATCAGCCCCAGCATTTT; abundance: .; j_gene: TRBJ1-5; v_gene: TRBV7-8; d_gene: .
CDR3aa: CSVVRPENEKLFF; CDR3nt: TGCAGCGTTGTTAGACCGGAAAATGAAAAACTGTTTTTT; abundance: .; j_gene: TRBJ1-4; v_gene: TRBV29-1; d_gene: .
CDR3aa: CASSSTGGNEQYF; CDR3nt: TGTGCCAGCAGCTCGACAGGCGGAAACGAGCAGTACTTC; abundance: .; j_gene: TRBJ2-7; v_gene: TRBV7-2; d_gene: .
CDR3aa: CASSLRGTGNQRTEAFF; CDR3nt: TGTGCCAGCAGCTTAAGGGGCACCGGGAATCAGCGGACTGAAGCTTTCTTT; abundance: .; j_gene: TRBJ1-1; v_gene: TRBV7-3; d_gene: .
CDR3aa: CASREYLANQPQHF; CDR3nt: TGTGCCAGTAGGGAGTACTTAGCAAATCAGCCCCAGCATTTT; abundance: .; j_gene: TRBJ1-5; v_gene: TRBV19; d_gene: .
CDR3aa: CASSLPRGAGGETQYF; CDR3nt: TGTGCCAGCAGCCTCCCCCGGGGGGCTGGGGGAGAGACCCAGTACTTC; abundance: .; j_gene: TRBJ2-5; v_gene: TRBV5-4; d_gene: .
CDR3aa: CASSRGRVALYEQYF; CDR3nt: TGTGCCAGCAGTAGGGGGAGGGTAGCCCTCTACGAGCAGTACTTC; abundance: .; j_gene: TRBJ2-7; v_gene: TRBV27; d_gene: .
CDR3aa: CASSQGTGDSGNTIYF; CDR3nt: TGCGCCAGCAGCCAAGGGACAGGGGACTCTGGAAACACCATATATTTT; abundance: .; j_gene: TRBJ1-3; v_gene: TRBV4-3; d_gene: TRBD1
CDR3aa: CASSVDGGSYNEQFF; CDR3nt: TGTGCCAGCAGCGTAGACGGGGGGTCTTACAATGAGCAGTTCTTC; abundance: .; j_gene: TRBJ2-1; v_gene: TRBV9; d_gene: TRBD2
CDR3aa: CASRLDGINQPQHF; CDR3nt: TGTGCCAGCAGACTCGACGGCATCAATCAGCCCCAGCATTTT; abundance: .; j_gene: TRBJ1-5; v_gene: TRBV2; d_gene: .